This T cell receptor (beta chain) appears in the sequencing data of a study of T cell responses to AZD1222 COVID-19 vaccine. The study's findings and limits: At baseline, seropositivity was found in only a handful of AZD1222 recipients.

This CDR3 is built from 15 residues. V was trimmed by 2 bases and J by 3 bases, leaving 8 bases between them. Per germline, CDR1 MRHNA and CDR2 SNTAGT. Clones were sequenced by immunoSEQ multiplex PCR, and TCRdb holds only the in-frame ones, with some missing. The data contain 90,000 to 120,000 clones, around nine tenths of them singletons. A word on this clone: The antigen is undetermined.

The chain uses TRBV6-4 and TRBJ2-6; unclear D gene. The material sequenced was peripheral blood, taken on day 0 of AZD1222 vaccination. This sequence originates from an adult in good health. The CDR3 DNA follows: TGTGCCAGCAGTGACAACTTTGGTGGGGCCAACGTCCTGACTTTC. This translates into CASSDNFGGANVLTF.